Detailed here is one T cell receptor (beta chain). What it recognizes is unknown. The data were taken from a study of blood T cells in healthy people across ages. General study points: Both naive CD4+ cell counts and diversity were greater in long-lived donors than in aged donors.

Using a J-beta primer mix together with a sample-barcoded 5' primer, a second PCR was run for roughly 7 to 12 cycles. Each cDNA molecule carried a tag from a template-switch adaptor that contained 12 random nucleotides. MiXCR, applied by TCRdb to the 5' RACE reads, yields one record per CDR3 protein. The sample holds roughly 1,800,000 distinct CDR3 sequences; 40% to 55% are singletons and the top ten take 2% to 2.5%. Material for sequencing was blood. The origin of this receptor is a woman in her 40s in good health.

The CDR3 region has the DNA TGCAGTGCTAGTGGGGCTAGCGGGGGGATATCGCCCTACAATGAGCAGTTCTTC. Translating gives CSASGASGGISPYNEQFF. The J gene is TRBJ2-1, the V gene TRBV20-1; TRBD2 matches at 11 bases. The V segment lost 3 bases and the J segment 2 bases; nucleotides outside the gene matches: 12. This CDR3 region has 18 residues. The V gene's germline CDR1 is DFQATT and CDR2 SNEGSKA (reference sequence).